This T cell receptor beta chain was observed in a study of blood T cell repertoires in COVID-19. Study details: Italy, Spain and the United States were the sources of the convalescent and acute COVID-19 samples. The cDNA or gDNA used as material had been derived from T cells, B-cell-depleted T cells, or PBMCs.

Germline CDR1 is MNHEY and CDR2 is SMNVEV (reference sequence). Between the trimmed V and J ends, which lost 6 bases and 0 bases, there was a span of 21 bases. The CDR3 is 17 amino acids. The authors' processing: Amplifying reference gene primers gave estimates of nucleated cell counts. This table comes from immunoSEQ multiplex PCR, and its TCRdb copy is limited to in-frame clones, with some not included. From that table come the V and J calls and clone size; the DNA was used to work out D and trimming. The sample includes approximately 190,000 clones, more than 75% seen only once; the top ten take approximately 6%.

The V gene is TRBV27, the J gene TRBJ2-7; D gene uncertain. The specimen was peripheral blood. The TCR was taken from a man in his forties or fifties with active or convalescent COVID-19. The CDR3 here is CASSFLFQPGTSYEQYF. The CDR3 DNA reads TGTGCCAGCAGCTTCCTATTTCAGCCAGGAACCTCCTACGAGCAGTACTTC.